Below, one TCR beta chain is given with its context. Per the original methods: Reference gene primer amplification gave nucleated cell count estimates. This table comes from immunoSEQ multiplex PCR, and its TCRdb copy is limited to in-frame clones, with some not included. V and J calls and clone size are as listed in that table; D and trimming were resolved from the DNA. The table has about 220,000 clones, approximately 90% seen once. The data are from a study of blood T cell repertoires in COVID-19. As for the study in general: Material from acute and convalescent COVID-19 was sourced from the United States, Italy and Spain.

The CDR3 loop spans 14 amino acids. Trimming cost V 6 bases and J 6 bases; bases outside gene matches: 6. In germline, CDR1 is SNHLY, CDR2 FYNNEI. The sample taken for sequencing was PBMCs or T cells enriched from blood (not recorded which). This chain connects TRBV2 to TRBJ2-7, with 12 bases lining up with TRBD2. This sequence originates from a woman between 35 and 50 years old with acute COVID-19. CDR3 bases: TGTGCCAGCAGCTCAACGGGACTAGCGGGCGAGCAGTACGTC. Its protein is CASSSTGLAGEQYV.